This entry lists 10 T cell receptor beta chains sequenced from one sample in a study of cytotoxic CD8 clonotypes in ibrutinib-treated CLL. Only in-frame clones appear in the TCRdb table, and some are missing; sequencing was by immunoSEQ multiplex PCR. This sample carries over 250,000 clones, roughly four fifths of them seen once, and the ten largest clones take about 5.3%. Sequencing used PBMCs, obtained at disease progression, from a patient treated with ibrutinib. Source of these receptors: a human donor with chronic lymphocytic leukemia.

The rearrangement links TRBV10-3 to TRBJ1-4; D perhaps matches TRBD1 (5 bases). The CDR3 sequence is 13 residues long. Germline assignment: CDR1 ENHRY and CDR2 SYGVKD. The V and J ends lost 7 bases and 8 bases respectively, with 14 bases between them. The chain's CDR3 is CAITATEGEKLFF. DNA of the CDR3: TGTGCCATCACCGCGACAGAGGGAGAAAAACTGTTTTTT.

The rearrangement uses TRBV18 and TRBJ2-5; no clear D. Deletions cut 3 bases from V and 0 bases from J, with 8 bases between. The CDR3 runs to 14 residues. Per germline, CDR1 KGHSH and CDR2 LQKENI. CDR3 bases: TGTGCCAGCTCACCTGACGTCTACCAAGAGACCCAGTACTTC. It yields the protein CASSPDVYQETQYF.

Note on this clone: Since a much larger clone is just one base distant, this may be a read error. The same CDR3 can be traced to other DNA sequences in this sample. The chain carries TRBV7-8 and TRBJ1-2, with 7 bases matching TRBD1. The CDR3 contains 13 residues. Germline V CDR1 and CDR2: SGHVS, FQNEAQ. V lost 5 bases, J lost 3 bases, and 3 bases stayed unmatched. The CDR3 region is CASSPGTDYGYTF. In DNA, the CDR3 is TGTGCCAGCAGCCCGGGGACAGACTATGGCTACACCTTC. Full variable domain (rest looked up from reference TRBV7-8 and TRBJ1-2): GAGVSQSPRYKVAKRGQDVALRCDPISGHVSLFWYQQALGQGPEFLTYFQNEAQLDKSGLPSDRFFAERPEGSVSTLKIQRTQQEDSAVYLCASSPGTDYGYTFGSGTRLTVV.

The table lists this clone with a few counts. V and J are TRBV5-1 and TRBJ2-7, with D possibly being TRBD2 (5 bases). Looked up from germline, CDR1 is SGHRS and CDR2 is YFSETQ. This CDR3 has 14 residues. V was trimmed by 4 bases and J by 3 bases, leaving 14 bases between them. The CDR3 DNA follows: TGCGCCAGCAGCCCGTCGGGAAGATTCTACGAGCAGTACTTC. As protein: CASSPSGRFYEQYF.

The rearrangement joins TRBV7-2 to TRBJ1-2; 10 bases line up with TRBD1. The CDR3 covers 15 residues. V gave up 4 bases and J gave up 7 bases; unmatched junction bases: 9. The germline V gene encodes CDR1 SGHTA and CDR2 FQGNSA. The CDR3 is CASSYQETGGRGYTF. CDR3 DNA: TGTGCCAGCAGCTACCAGGAGACAGGGGGCCGTGGCTACACCTTC.

This clone was detected only once. The V and J genes are TRBV19 and TRBJ2-1; no clear D gene. The germline CDR1 and CDR2 sequences are LNHDA and SQIVND (reference sequence). Deletions cut 5 bases from V and 8 bases from J, with 10 bases between. CDR3 length: 12 residues. CDR3 DNA sequence: TGTGCCAGTAGTTTATTAGGCGATGAGCAGTTCTTC. Its translation is CASSLLGDEQFF.

V gene TRBV6-1 combines with J gene TRBJ2-7; 7 bases match TRBD2. The CDR3 has 16 residues. J gave up 3 bases and V 4 bases, and 12 bases lay outside the gene matches. Germline lookup yields CDR1 MNHNS and CDR2 SASEGT. The CDR3: CASSGVARGEGYEQYF. Written as DNA, the CDR3 is TGTGCCAGCAGTGGAGTGGCCCGAGGGGAGGGCTACGAGCAGTACTTC.

The chain couples TRBV4-2 to TRBJ2-7; possibly TRBD2 for D (5 bases). Trimming removed 1 base from V and 0 bases from J, with 13 bases in between. This CDR3 comprises 16 residues. Germline V gene sequence: CDR1 LGHNA, CDR2 YNFKEQ. The CDR3 DNA sequence: TGTGCCAGCAGCCAAGTTTGGACTGCCAGCTCCTACGAGCAGTACTTC. Encoded protein: CASSQVWTASSYEQYF.

The rearrangement uses TRBV11-2 and TRBJ2-7; D possibly corresponds to TRBD2 (5 bases). The germline V gene has CDR1 SGHAT and CDR2 FQNNGV. CDR3 length: 14 residues. V shed 6 bases and J shed 2 bases, with 14 bases lying between them. Here the CDR3 reads CASSRGPITYEQYF. Here the CDR3 DNA reads TGTGCCAGCAGTCGAGGGCCGATCACCTACGAGCAGTACTTC.

This clone was seen repeatedly, ten times or more. The chain couples TRBV6-5 to TRBJ2-2, with 7 bases matching TRBD2. This CDR3 contains 14 residues. Germline assignment: CDR1 MNHEY and CDR2 SVGAGI. With 6 bases clipped from V and 5 bases from J, the junction kept 6 bases outside the gene matches. The CDR3 here is CASRRPGGTGELFF. In DNA form, the CDR3 reads TGTGCCAGCAGAAGACCGGGGGGAACCGGGGAGCTGTTTTTT.